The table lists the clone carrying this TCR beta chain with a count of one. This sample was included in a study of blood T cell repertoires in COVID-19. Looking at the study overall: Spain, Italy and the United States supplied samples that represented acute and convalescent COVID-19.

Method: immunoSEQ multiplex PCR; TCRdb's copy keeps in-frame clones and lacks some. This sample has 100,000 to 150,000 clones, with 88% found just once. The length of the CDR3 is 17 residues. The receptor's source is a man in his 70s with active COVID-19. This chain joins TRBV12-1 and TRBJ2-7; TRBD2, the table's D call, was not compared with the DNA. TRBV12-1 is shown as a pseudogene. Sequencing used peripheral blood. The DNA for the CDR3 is TGTGCCAGCAGCTCCCTAAGAGGGCTCGCATATTCCTACGAGCAGTACTTC. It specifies CASSSLRGLAYSYEQYF.